This T cell receptor (beta chain) derives from a study of blood T cell repertoires in COVID-19. Trimming cost V 8 bases and J 8 bases, with 24 bases left between them. This CDR3 contains 15 residues. Per germline, CDR1 SGHAT and CDR2 FQNNGV. Someone with COVID-19 had been met by exposed participants within 2 weeks before study entry. Assay used: immunoSEQ multiplex PCR; TCRdb lists only in-frame clones, some missing. The sample includes under 250,000 clones, 80% to 90% of them seen just once. The source of this sequence is a woman aged 25 to 39 who had been exposed to COVID-19. The chain carries TRBV11-2 and TRBJ1-2, with a tentative D call TRBD1 (5 bases). The specimen sequenced was PBMCs or T cells enriched from blood (not recorded which). The DNA of the CDR3 is TGTGCCAGCGGCCTTCATGGGGGGGATTTGGGCGGCTACACCTTC. The encoded protein is CASGLHGGDLGGYTF.